The 8 T cell receptor beta chains in this list originate from one sample, sequenced in a study of blood T cells in healthy people across ages. PCR was performed a second time for 7 to 11 cycles using a sample-barcoded 5' primer and a J-beta primer mix. Each CDR3 protein is one row after TCRdb ran MiXCR on the 5' RACE reads. The sample consists of about 730,000 distinct CDR3 sequences, more than 40% of them appearing once. Sequencing used blood. These receptors came from a woman aged 55-69 years in good health.

The gene calls are TRBV11-2 and TRBJ1-6, with TRBD1 as a possible D gene (5 bases). The V and J ends lost 6 bases and 3 bases respectively, with 15 bases between them. Germline V gene sequence: CDR1 SGHAT, CDR2 FQNNGV. CDR3 length: 16 residues. The CDR3, as DNA: TGTGCCAGCAGTTACCGCCGGGGCTTCTATAATTCACCCCTCCACTTT. Amino acid sequence: CASSYRRGFYNSPLHF.

The rearrangement joins TRBV5-6 to TRBJ1-2; D unclear. V was cut by 5 bases and J by 4 bases, with 21 bases left in between. The CDR3 consists of 16 residues. From germline, CDR1 is SGHDT and CDR2 YYEEEE. For the CDR3, the DNA is TGTGCCAGCAGTCTACCGGGAGACCCCTTGGGCTATGGCTACACCTTC. It encodes CASSLPGDPLGYGYTF.

Remarks on this clonotype: This clone may be a read error of a much larger clone one base away. The chain combines TRBV6-1 with TRBJ2-3; tentatively, D is TRBD2 (6 bases). Trimming shortened V by 7 bases and J by 4 bases, and 15 bases separated the two germline ends. The CDR3 sequence is 14 residues long. CDR1 and CDR2 from the germline V gene are MNHNS and SASEGT. The CDR3 region has the DNA TGTGCCAGCATGGGTTTTCCTAGCGCAGATACGCAGTATTTT. Translated, it gives CASMGFPSADTQYF.

The table lists this clonotype with many counts. V usage is TRBV12-3 or TRBV12-4 and J usage is TRBJ2-7, with unresolved D. Trimming stripped 5 bases from V and 5 bases from J, with 7 bases between. The CDR3 extends over 11 amino acids. This CDR3 reads CASSKQHEQYF. For the CDR3, the DNA is TGTGCCAGCAGTAAACAGCACGAGCAGTACTTC.

This rearrangement joins TRBV29-1 to TRBJ2-3; TRBD2 matches at 13 bases. CDR1 and CDR2 (germline): SQVTM, ANQGSEA. V lost 2 bases, J lost 3 bases, and 11 bases stayed unmatched. There are 18 residues in the CDR3. The CDR3 nucleotides are TGCAGCGTTGAATGGCTTCTCGGACTAGCGGGAGTAACAGATACGCAGTATTTT. Amino acids: CSVEWLLGLAGVTDTQYF.

The chain is built from TRBV4-2 and TRBJ2-1; D ambiguous. This CDR3 has 16 residues. V dropped 1 base and J dropped 1 base, with 11 bases sitting between them. Germline CDR1 and CDR2: LGHNA and YNFKEQ. CDR3 loop: CASSQGGYGSYNEQFF. The CDR3 region has the DNA TGTGCCAGCAGCCAAGGAGGATACGGTTCCTACAATGAGCAGTTCTTC.

This clonotype showed up many times. This CDR3 is CSVRTGGQTQYF. The CDR3 DNA is TGCAGCGTACGGACAGGGGGACAGACCCAGTACTTC. The chain is built from TRBV29-1 and TRBJ2-5; 10 bases agree with TRBD1. The germline CDR1 and CDR2 sequences are SQVTM and ANQGSEA. V gave up 6 bases and J gave up 6 bases; unmatched junction bases: 4. The CDR3 spans 12 residues.

This clonotype was observed once. This chain joins TRBV11-1 and TRBJ2-6; TRBD2 might be the D (6 bases). CDR1 SGHAT and CDR2 FQDESV come from the germline V gene (reference sequence). CDR3 length equals 18 residues. V shed 5 bases and J shed 0 bases, with 17 bases lying between them. The CDR3 spells CASSNSGSYLSGANVLTF. The CDR3 coding sequence is TGTGCCAGCAGCAATAGCGGCAGCTACCTCTCTGGGGCCAACGTCCTGACTTTC.